One sample yielded the 17 T cell receptor beta chains listed below, sequenced in a study of technical replicates of blood from several donors. Libraries were prepared by immunoSEQ multiplex PCR; TCRdb keeps only in-frame clonotypes and omits some of them. Among about 79,000 clones, about 91% were seen once, and the ten largest hold around 0.37%. The sample comprised T cells isolated from PBMCs. Every receptor here comes from a human donor in good health. Some clones in this sample may be carry-over from other donors' samples.

The DNA of the CDR3 is TGCGCCAGCAGCTTGGAAGGGGGCGCGTGGGAGCAGTACTTC. Protein product: CASSLEGGAWEQYF. The genes are TRBV5-1 and TRBJ2-7, with TRBD1 identical over 7 bases. The length of the CDR3 is 14 residues. Germline V gene sequence: CDR1 SGHRS, CDR2 YFSETQ. Germline trimming cut 0 bases from V and 7 bases from J; bases unmatched to any gene: 7.

The chain combines TRBV4-1 with TRBJ2-7, with 9 nucleotides matching TRBD2. The CDR3 extends over 16 amino acids. The V and J ends lost 3 bases and 0 bases, in that order; junction bases with no gene match: 6. The V gene's germline CDR1 is MGHRA and CDR2 YSYEKL. CDR3 in amino acids: CASSHPLAGISYEQYF. In DNA form, the CDR3 reads TGCGCCAGCAGCCATCCACTAGCGGGCATCTCCTACGAGCAGTACTTC.

The chain has TRBV19 and TRBJ2-3; TRBD2 matches 13 bases. V gave up 1 base and J gave up 4 bases; unmatched junction bases: 2. The CDR3 has 16 residues. The germline gives CDR1 LNHDA, CDR2 SQIVND (reference sequence). In DNA form, the CDR3 reads TGTGCCAGTAGTATAGGGACTAGCGGGAGACCAGATACGCAGTATTTT. It codes for CASSIGTSGRPDTQYF.

The V and J genes are TRBV5-4 and TRBJ1-1; D unresolved. V shed 5 bases and J shed 3 bases, with 8 bases lying between them. The germline V gene has CDR1 SGHNT and CDR2 YYREEE (reference sequence). The CDR3 length is 12 residues. The CDR3 sequence is CASRFGDTEAFF. The DNA for the CDR3 is TGTGCCAGCAGATTCGGAGACACTGAAGCTTTCTTT.

V gene TRBV7-2 combines with J gene TRBJ2-5; TRBD2 is a possible D gene (5 bases). Germline assignment: CDR1 SGHTA and CDR2 FQGNSA. The CDR3 spans 13 residues. The ends were cut back, 4 bases at V and 4 bases at J, with 10 bases in the middle. CDR3 bases: TGTGCCAGCAGCTGGGCCGGAGGAGAGACCCAGTACTTC. Residues: CASSWAGGETQYF.

This clone was counted a single time. The V call is TRBV6-1, the J call TRBJ2-3; 8 bases are a match to TRBD2. Trimming at V came to 0 bases and at J to 1 base, leaving 6 bases not matched to a gene. CDR1 and CDR2 (germline): MNHNS, SASEGT. The CDR3 sequence is 17 residues long. The CDR3 spells CASSEALSGRRTDTQYF. The CDR3 nucleotides read TGTGCCAGCAGTGAAGCGCTGAGCGGGAGACGCACAGATACGCAGTATTTT.

The rearrangement links TRBV5-6 to TRBJ2-5, with D possibly TRBD2 on 6 matching bases. The ends were cut back, 3 bases at V and 5 bases at J, with 8 bases in the middle. Germline V gene lookup returns CDR1 SGHDT and CDR2 YYEEEE. This CDR3 is built from 12 residues. For the CDR3, the DNA is TGTGCCAGCAGCTCCGCGGGGGAGACCCAGTACTTC. Its translation: CASSSAGETQYF.

This chain joins TRBV27 and TRBJ1-1, with 9 bases that match TRBD1. Germline V gene sequence: CDR1 MNHEY, CDR2 SMNVEV (reference sequence). CDR3 length: 14 amino acids. The V gene end was trimmed by 4 bases and the J gene end by 6 bases; junction bases not matched to a gene: 6. CDR3 amino acids: CASSWTGAISEAFF. DNA for the CDR3: TGTGCCAGCAGTTGGACAGGGGCAATCTCTGAAGCTTTCTTT.

The rearrangement links TRBV29-1 to TRBJ2-3, with D possibly being TRBD2 (6 bases). Germline V gives CDR1 SQVTM, CDR2 ANQGSEA. The CDR3 spans 13 residues. The V end lost 5 bases, the J end lost 2 bases, and 11 bases lay between the germline ends. Written as DNA, the CDR3 is TGCAGCGTTTCCGGGACTCTCACAGATACGCAGTATTTT. This sequence encodes CSVSGTLTDTQYF.

The chain recombines TRBV19 with TRBJ1-3; maybe TRBD1 (6 bases). V gave up 10 bases and J gave up 4 bases, with 17 bases separating them. The CDR3 covers 14 residues. Germline lookup yields CDR1 LNHDA and CDR2 SQIVND (reference sequence). The CDR3 sequence: CATNQGNSGNTIYF. The CDR3 DNA reads as TGTGCCACCAATCAGGGGAACTCCGGAAACACCATATATTTT.

This chain links TRBV6-1 with TRBJ1-1, with 9 nucleotides matching TRBD1. The V segment lost 4 bases and the J segment 6 bases; nucleotides outside the gene matches: 15. CDR1 is MNHNS and CDR2 is SASEGT in the germline V gene. The CDR3 sequence is 17 residues long. The CDR3 spells CASSVFGAPGQGSEAFF. The DNA for the CDR3 is TGTGCCAGCAGTGTCTTCGGTGCCCCGGGACAGGGTTCTGAAGCTTTCTTT.

In this sample, this clone turned up once. The rearrangement uses TRBV4-3 and TRBJ2-1; TRBD2 matches at 7 bases. CDR3 length: 15 amino acids. CDR1 is LGHNA and CDR2 is YSLEER in the germline V gene. Unmatched junction bases numbered 5, after V lost 2 bases and J lost 4 bases. CDR3 nucleotide sequence: TGCGCCAGCAGCCAAACCGGGGGGACTTACAATGAGCAGTTCTTC. Protein product: CASSQTGGTYNEQFF.

This chain's CDR3 is CASSSGQSSGNTIYF. The CDR3 nucleotides are TGTGCCAGCAGTTCGGGACAGTCCTCTGGAAACACCATATATTTT. The V call is TRBV7-9, the J call TRBJ1-3; 7 bases are shared with TRBD1. The CDR3 runs 15 residues. Germline CDR1 reads SEHNR; CDR2 reads FQNEAQ (reference sequence). After removal of 6 bases from V and 0 bases from J, the junction contained 5 bases not matched to a gene. The full variable domain, completed using reference TRBV7-9 and TRBJ1-3, is DTGVSQNPRHKITKRGQNVTFRCDPISEHNRLYWYRQTLGQGPEFLTYFQNEAQLEKSRLLSDRFSAERPKGSFSTLEIQRTEQGDSAMYLCASSSGQSSGNTIYFGEGSWLTVV.

V gene TRBV5-4 combines with J gene TRBJ2-6, with a weak D call TRBD1 (5 bases). This CDR3 contains 17 residues. Germline values: CDR1 SGHNT, CDR2 YYREEE (reference sequence). The V gene lost 2 bases and the J gene lost 0 bases, with 12 bases spanning the gap. CDR3 coding DNA: TGTGCCAGCAGCTTAGTACAGGCACTCTCTGGGGCCAACGTCCTGACTTTC. Its translation is CASSLVQALSGANVLTF. Combining the CDR3 with reference TRBV5-4 and TRBJ2-6 gives the whole variable domain ETGVTQSPTHLIKTRGQQVTLRCSSQSGHNTVSWYQQALGQGPQFIFQYYREEENGRGNFPPRFSGLQFPNYSSELNVNALELDDSALYLCASSLVQALSGANVLTFGAGSRLTVL.

There are a few counts of this clone. The rearrangement joins TRBV4-1 to TRBJ1-1; a weak D match, TRBD1 (6 bases). Germline V gives CDR1 MGHRA, CDR2 YSYEKL. Trimming took 5 bases from V and 2 from J, leaving 12 bases between them. The CDR3 has 14 amino acids. CDR3 protein: CASSGRTENTEAFF. The CDR3 coding sequence is TGCGCCAGCAGCGGACGGACAGAAAACACTGAAGCTTTCTTT.

This clone is a singleton in its sample. The rearrangement uses TRBV7-2 and TRBJ2-7, with TRBD1 matching over 7 bases. The CDR3 has 15 amino acids. The V segment lost 6 bases and the J segment 6 bases; nucleotides outside the gene matches: 14. Germline V gene sequence: CDR1 SGHTA, CDR2 FQGNSA. CDR3 nucleotide sequence: TGTGCCAGCAGGTATACAGGGGACCCAAGGAGCGAGCAGTACTTC. Residues: CASRYTGDPRSEQYF.

On this clone: One end of the junction varies from germline; a read error may be responsible. V usage is TRBV6-1 and J usage is TRBJ1-1; D is unclear. The CDR3 runs 12 residues. Germline CDR1 is MNHNS and CDR2 is SASEGT. CDR3 region: CTVKLRNTEAFF. The CDR3 DNA reads TGCACGGTGAAGCTGAGGAACACTGAAGCTTTCTTT.